This T cell receptor beta chain emerged from a study of cytomegalovirus exposure and HLA in healthy donors. Germline V gene lookup returns CDR1 SGHRS and CDR2 YFSETQ. The CDR3 spans 16 residues. Trimming left V 2 bases short and J 0 bases short, with 12 bases between. Amplification used 60 Vbeta primers and 13 Jbeta primers. Profiling relied on immunoSEQ multiplex PCR, and the TCRdb table lists in-frame clones only, not all of them. The sample carries about 180,000 clones, roughly 88% recorded once. The sample taken for sequencing was PBMCs. This TCR derives from a girl aged 2 to 9 in good health and CMV-seropositive. J is TRBJ2-1 and V is TRBV5-1; D is unresolved. This CDR3 reads CASSFYGSISYNEQFF. The DNA of the CDR3 is TGCGCCAGCAGCTTTTACGGGTCTATCTCCTACAATGAGCAGTTCTTC. Drawing the rest from reference TRBV5-1 and TRBJ2-1, the complete variable domain is KAGVTQTPRYLIKTRGQQVTLSCSPISGHRSVSWYQQTPGQGLQFLFEYFSETQRNKGNFPGRFSGRQFSNSRSEMNVSTLELGDSALYLCASSFYGSISYNEQFFGPGTRLTVL.